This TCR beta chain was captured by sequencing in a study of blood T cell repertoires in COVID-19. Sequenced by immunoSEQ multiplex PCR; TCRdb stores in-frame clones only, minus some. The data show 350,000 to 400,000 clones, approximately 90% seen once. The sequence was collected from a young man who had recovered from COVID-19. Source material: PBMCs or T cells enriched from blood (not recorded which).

CDR3 nucleotide sequence: TGTGCCAGCAGCTTAAGCAGCGGGAGGGTCCCCTACGAGCAGTACTTC. It codes for CASSLSSGRVPYEQYF. The rearrangement links TRBV7-2 to TRBJ2-7, with 10 positions matching TRBD2. Germline-derived CDR1 and CDR2 are SGHTA and FQGNSA. CDR3 length: 16 residues. V trimming: 2 bases; J trimming: 2 bases; junction bases outside the gene matches: 6. The full variable domain, in which reference TRBV7-2 and TRBJ2-7 provide the parts outside the CDR3, is GAGVSQSPSNKVTEKGKDVELRCDPISGHTALYWYRQSLGQGLEFLIYFQGNSAPDKSGLPSDRFSAERTGGSVSTLTIQRTQQEDSAVYLCASSLSSGRVPYEQYFGPGTRLTVT.